A selection of T cell receptor beta chains follows, all from one sample in a study of T cells in Graves' hyperthyroidism and ophthalmopathy. Each CDR3 protein is one row after TCRdb ran MiXCR on the multiplex PCR reads. Among some 460,000 distinct CDR3 sequences listed, 15% to 17% were seen once. The sequenced material came from blood. The receptor source for this set is a woman aged 18-29 years with Graves' hyperthyroidism. Both conserved end residues are part of each CDR3. Each record gives: V gene, J gene, CDR3 length, clone size, D gene, CDR3 protein, CDR3 DNA. The D gene is left open where the match is weak. Only part of the rows carry a size: once, few, many, or a class if the clone is expanded.

TRBV20-1,TRBJ2-5,16,many,.,CSARALKASYGETQYF,TGCAGTGCTAGGGCCCTTAAAGCTAGCTACGGGGAGACCCAGTACTTC
TRBV20-1,TRBJ1-2,13,many,.,CSARAFDRTGYTF,TGCAGTGCTAGAGCTTTTGACAGGACGGGCTACACCTTC
TRBV9,TRBJ1-2,15,many,.,CASSPGTEMSYGYTF,TGTGCCAGCAGCCCAGGGACGGAGATGAGTTATGGCTACACCTTC
TRBV20-1,TRBJ2-3,12,many,.,CSALGYTDTQYF,TGCAGTGCTCTGGGGTACACAGATACGCAGTATTTT
TRBV2,TRBJ2-1,12,many,.,CASIFVGNEQFF,TGTGCCAGCATTTTTGTGGGGAATGAGCAGTTCTTC
TRBV2,TRBJ1-4,14,many,.,CASSERRGPLRLFF,TGTGCCAGCAGTGAGAGGAGAGGACCACTAAGACTGTTTTTT
TRBV18,TRBJ2-7,13,few,.,CASSPLRASEQYF,TGTGCCAGCTCACCCTTGAGGGCCTCCGAGCAGTACTTC
TRBV5-1,TRBJ1-1,13,many,TRBD1,CASSMGQGSQAFF,TGCGCCAGCAGCATGGGACAGGGCAGTCAAGCTTTCTTT
TRBV7-9,TRBJ2-1,14,.,.,CASSSTTGYNEQFF,TGTGCCAGCAGTTCGACAACAGGGTACAATGAGCAGTTCTTC
TRBV7-8,TRBJ2-7,17,many,TRBD2,CASSLVLGLASAYEQYF,TGTGCCAGCAGCTTAGTCCTAGGACTAGCTTCTGCCTACGAGCAGTACTTC
TRBV5-1,TRBJ2-2,14,many,.,CASSFQPNTGELFF,TGCGCCAGCAGCTTCCAACCGAACACCGGGGAGCTGTTTTTT